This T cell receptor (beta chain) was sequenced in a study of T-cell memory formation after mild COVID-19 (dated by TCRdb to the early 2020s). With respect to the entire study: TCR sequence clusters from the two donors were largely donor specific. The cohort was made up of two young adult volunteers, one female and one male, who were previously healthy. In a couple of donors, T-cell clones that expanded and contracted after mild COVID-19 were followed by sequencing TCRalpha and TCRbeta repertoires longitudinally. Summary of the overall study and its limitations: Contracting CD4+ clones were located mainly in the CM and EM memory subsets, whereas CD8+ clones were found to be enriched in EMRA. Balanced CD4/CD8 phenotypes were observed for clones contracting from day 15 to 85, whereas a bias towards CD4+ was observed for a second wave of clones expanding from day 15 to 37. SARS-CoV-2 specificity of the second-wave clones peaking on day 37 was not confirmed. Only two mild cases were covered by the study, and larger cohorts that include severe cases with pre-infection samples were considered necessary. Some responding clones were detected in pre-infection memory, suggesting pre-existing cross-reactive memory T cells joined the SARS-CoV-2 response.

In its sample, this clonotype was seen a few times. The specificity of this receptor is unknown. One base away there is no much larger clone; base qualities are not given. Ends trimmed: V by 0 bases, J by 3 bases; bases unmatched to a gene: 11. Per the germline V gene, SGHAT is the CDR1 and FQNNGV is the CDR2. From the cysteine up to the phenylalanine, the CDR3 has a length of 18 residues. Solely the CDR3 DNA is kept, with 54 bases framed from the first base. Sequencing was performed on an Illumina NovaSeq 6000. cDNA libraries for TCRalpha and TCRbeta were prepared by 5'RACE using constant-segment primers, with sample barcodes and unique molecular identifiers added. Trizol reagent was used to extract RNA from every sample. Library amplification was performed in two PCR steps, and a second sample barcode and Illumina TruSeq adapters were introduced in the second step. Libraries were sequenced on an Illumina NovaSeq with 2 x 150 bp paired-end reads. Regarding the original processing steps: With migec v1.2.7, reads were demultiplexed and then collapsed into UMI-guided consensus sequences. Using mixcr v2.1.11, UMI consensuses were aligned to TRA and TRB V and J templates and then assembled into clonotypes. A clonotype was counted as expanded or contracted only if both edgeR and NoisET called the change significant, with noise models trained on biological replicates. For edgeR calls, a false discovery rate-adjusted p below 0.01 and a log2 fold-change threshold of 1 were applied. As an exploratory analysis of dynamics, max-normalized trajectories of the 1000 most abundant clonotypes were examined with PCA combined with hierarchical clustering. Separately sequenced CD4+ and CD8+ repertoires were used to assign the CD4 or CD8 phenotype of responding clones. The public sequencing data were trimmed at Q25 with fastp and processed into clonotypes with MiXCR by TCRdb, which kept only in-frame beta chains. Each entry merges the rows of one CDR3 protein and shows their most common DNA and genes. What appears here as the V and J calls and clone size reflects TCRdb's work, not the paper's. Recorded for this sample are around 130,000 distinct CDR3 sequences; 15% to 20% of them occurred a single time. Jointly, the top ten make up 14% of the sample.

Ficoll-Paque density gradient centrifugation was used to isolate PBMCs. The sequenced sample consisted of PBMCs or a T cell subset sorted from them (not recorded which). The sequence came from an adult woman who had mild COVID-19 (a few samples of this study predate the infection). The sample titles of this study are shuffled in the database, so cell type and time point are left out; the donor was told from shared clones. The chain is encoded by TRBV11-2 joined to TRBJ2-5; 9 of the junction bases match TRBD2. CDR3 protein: CASSLDSWGGRAEETQYF. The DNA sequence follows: TGTGCCAGCAGCTTAGATTCGTGGGGCGGGAGGGCCGAAGAGACCCAGTACTTC.